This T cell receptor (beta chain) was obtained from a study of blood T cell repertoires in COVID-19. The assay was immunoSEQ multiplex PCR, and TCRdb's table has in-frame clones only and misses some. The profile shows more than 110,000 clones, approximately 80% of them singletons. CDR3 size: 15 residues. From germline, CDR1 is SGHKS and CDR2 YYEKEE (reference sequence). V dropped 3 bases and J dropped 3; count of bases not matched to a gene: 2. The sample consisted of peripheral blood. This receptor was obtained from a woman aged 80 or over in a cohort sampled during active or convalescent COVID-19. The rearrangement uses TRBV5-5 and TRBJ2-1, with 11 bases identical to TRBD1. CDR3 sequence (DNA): TGTGCCAGCAGCTCGGGGACAGGGGGCTACAATGAGCAGTTCTTC. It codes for CASSSGTGGYNEQFF.